These 4 T cell receptor beta chains were all obtained from the same sample, sequenced in a study of cytomegalovirus exposure and HLA in healthy donors. PCR primers comprised 60 Vbeta and 13 Jbeta primers. The protocol was immunoSEQ multiplex PCR, while the TCRdb copy is restricted to in-frame clones and leaves out a portion. The table records more than 45,000 clones, approximately 70% of them present only once. Sequencing was performed on PBMCs. The source is a woman in her fifties or sixties in good health and CMV-seropositive.

This chain connects TRBV29-1 to TRBJ1-2; the D is unclear. V lost 4 bases and J 3 bases, leaving 9 bases between the germline ends. This CDR3 spans 12 amino acids. CDR1 is SQVTM and CDR2 is ANQGSEA in the germline V gene. This chain's CDR3 is CSVVGLYYGYTF. The CDR3 coding sequence is TGCAGCGTTGTTGGCTTATACTATGGCTACACCTTC.

The chain carries TRBV2 and TRBJ2-1, with D possibly being TRBD1 (6 bases). CDR3 size: 16 residues. Germline values: CDR1 SNHLY, CDR2 FYNNEI. V was trimmed by 0 bases and J by 15 bases, leaving 24 bases between them. The CDR3 spells CASSEASGVIGVRWFF. The CDR3, as DNA: TGTGCCAGCAGTGAAGCGTCAGGGGTTATCGGGGTACGGTGGTTCTTC.

The chain carries TRBV4-3 and TRBJ1-2; 7 bases agree with TRBD1. V gave up 6 bases and J gave up 3 bases; unmatched junction bases: 16. Germline loops: CDR1 LGHNA, CDR2 YSLEER. The CDR3 loop spans 17 amino acids. The CDR3 nucleotides are TGCGCCAGCAGACGGACCCCAGAGGGGGACAGCGACTATGGCTACACCTTC. This gives the protein CASRRTPEGDSDYGYTF.

The gene calls are TRBV27 and TRBJ2-5, with D hard to call. CDR1 is MNHEY, CDR2 SMNVEV, per germline (reference sequence). CDR3 size: 14 residues. Trimming took off 3 bases at V and 4 bases at J, with 12 bases between the two ends. Written as DNA, the CDR3 is TGTGCCAGCAGTTTGTCGAGGTATCGAGAGACCCAGTACTTC. It is translated as CASSLSRYRETQYF.